One and the same sample provided the 18 T cell receptor beta chains below, sequenced in a study of T cell responses to AZD1222 COVID-19 vaccine. TCRdb's table, derived via immunoSEQ multiplex PCR, lists solely in-frame clones and lacks some. Of roughly 150,000 clones in the sample, approximately 91% are singletons; the top ten hold roughly 5%. The sequenced sample was peripheral blood, obtained on day 0 of AZD1222 vaccination. These receptors were taken from an adult in good health.

This chain joins TRBV6-5 and TRBJ1-1; a weak D match, TRBD1 (5 bases). The CDR3 has 15 residues. V gave up 0 bases and J gave up 4 bases, with 12 bases separating them. CDR1 is MNHEY and CDR2 is SVGAGI in the germline V gene. The CDR3 protein is CASSYSAQGTTEAFF. In DNA, the CDR3 is TGTGCCAGCAGTTACTCGGCGCAGGGTACCACTGAAGCTTTCTTT.

V is TRBV2 and J is TRBJ1-1; a possible D gene is TRBD1 (5 bases). Germline V lookup: CDR1 SNHLY, CDR2 FYNNEI. The CDR3 consists of 14 residues. With 7 bases removed from V and 2 bases from J, the gap between germline ends came to 14 bases. CDR3 sequence (DNA): TGTGCCAGCAACCCTTCGGGGGTTAACACTGAAGCTTTCTTT. Its translation is CASNPSGVNTEAFF.

This rearrangement joins TRBV4-1 to TRBJ2-2; D ambiguous. Trimming took 3 bases from V and 3 from J, leaving 5 bases between them. Germline lookup yields CDR1 MGHRA and CDR2 YSYEKL. The CDR3 covers 13 residues. CDR3 region: CASSQQYTGELFF. Written as DNA, the CDR3 is TGCGCCAGCAGCCAGCAGTACACCGGGGAGCTGTTTTTT.

This clone was seen just once. This chain connects TRBV27 to TRBJ2-7; D perhaps matches TRBD1 (5 bases). Germline loops: CDR1 MNHEY, CDR2 SMNVEV (reference sequence). CDR3 length: 13 residues. V dropped 6 bases and J dropped 3 bases, with 12 bases sitting between them. This CDR3 is CASSSGAFYEQYF. CDR3 DNA: TGTGCCAGCAGCAGTGGGGCGTTCTACGAGCAGTACTTC.

The chain links TRBV19 to TRBJ1-2; D might be TRBD1 (5 bases). CDR3 length: 13 residues. The germline V gene has CDR1 LNHDA and CDR2 SQIVND (reference sequence). V lost 8 bases and J lost 1, with 11 bases in between. As DNA, the CDR3 is TGTGCCAGTCGAGGGGCTTATAACTATGGCTACACCTTC. Amino acid sequence: CASRGAYNYGYTF. Looking up the rest from reference TRBV19 and TRBJ1-2 gives the full variable domain: DGGITQSPKYLFRKEGQNVTLSCEQNLNHDAMYWYRQDPGQGLRLIYYSQIVNDFQKGDIAEGYSVSREKKESFPLTVTSAQKNPTAFYLCASRGAYNYGYTFGSGTRLTVV.

The chain joins TRBV19 to TRBJ1-5, with D unclear. This CDR3 contains 16 residues. Germline V CDR1 and CDR2: LNHDA, SQIVND (reference sequence). V lost 3 bases to trimming and J lost 0 bases, with 12 bases between them. The CDR3 loop reads CASSMSVPISNQPQHF. The CDR3 nucleotides read TGTGCCAGTAGTATGAGTGTTCCGATTAGCAATCAGCCCCAGCATTTT.

The V gene is TRBV3-1 (or the pseudogene TRBV3-2), the J gene TRBJ1-5; D is ambiguous. Between the trimmed V and J ends, which lost 7 bases and 4 bases, there was a span of 8 bases. The CDR3 is 12 amino acids. Germline V gives CDR1 LGHDT, CDR2 YNNKEL (reference sequence). CDR3 amino acids: CASKTGNQPQHF. The CDR3 nucleotides are TGTGCCAGCAAGACGGGGAATCAGCCCCAGCATTTT.

The J gene is TRBJ2-5, the V gene TRBV7-3, with no clear D. Germline V gene data show CDR1 as SGHTA and CDR2 as FQGTGA. V lost 4 bases to trimming and J lost 1 base, with 7 bases between them. This CDR3 contains 13 residues. This CDR3 reads CASSSYLQETQYF. CDR3 DNA sequence: TGTGCCAGCAGCTCCTACCTCCAAGAGACCCAGTACTTC.

This clone was seen many times. The V and J genes are TRBV6-1 and TRBJ1-4, with D maybe TRBD1 (6 bases). Germline V gene sequence: CDR1 MNHNS, CDR2 SASEGT. Trimming shortened V by 3 bases and J by 3 bases, and 11 bases separated the two germline ends. CDR3 length equals 15 residues. The DNA of the CDR3 is TGTGCCAGCAGTGAGCTGACAGGCGCTAATGAAAAACTGTTTTTT. It codes for CASSELTGANEKLFF.

V usage is TRBV7-3 and J usage is TRBJ1-1, with D hard to call. Trimming cost V 0 bases and J 1 base, with 12 bases left between them. Germline CDR1 reads SGHTA; CDR2 reads FQGTGA. CDR3 length equals 16 residues. The CDR3 DNA reads TGTGCCAGCAGCTTAACGCCCCCGGGCTGGAACACTGAAGCTTTCTTT. Its translation is CASSLTPPGWNTEAFF.

The rearrangement joins TRBV5-4 to TRBJ1-2; no firm D call. V was clipped by 5 bases and J by 6 bases, with 20 bases between them. In germline, CDR1 is SGHNT, CDR2 YYREEE (reference sequence). The CDR3 is made up of 15 amino acids. The CDR3 nucleotides are TGTGCCAGCAGGCACGTGGACCCCCTGGAGAATGGCTACACCTTC. Translating it yields CASRHVDPLENGYTF.

The CDR3 is CASSLSLGPGNEQYF. CDR3 nucleotides: TGTGCCAGCAGTTTATCGTTGGGGCCGGGGAACGAGCAGTACTTC. The chain combines TRBV27 with TRBJ2-7; D is perhaps TRBD1 or TRBD2 (5 bases each). Trimming cost V 0 bases and J 5 bases, with 14 bases left between them. CDR1 is MNHEY and CDR2 is SMNVEV in the germline V gene (reference sequence). This CDR3 region has 15 residues.

The chain combines TRBV24-1 with TRBJ2-1; the D gene could be TRBD1 or TRBD2 (5 bases each). V lost 0 bases, J lost 5 bases, and 7 bases lay in between. Germline CDR1 KGHDR, CDR2 SFDVKD. The CDR3 sequence is 14 residues long. In DNA, the CDR3 is TGTGCCACCAGTGATTTGGGGGGTAACAATGAGCAGTTCTTC. Translated, it gives CATSDLGGNNEQFF.

V gene TRBV5-5 combines with J gene TRBJ2-5, with D unclear. Trimming removed 0 bases at V and 7 bases at J, with 10 bases between. The CDR3 is made up of 13 amino acids. Germline-derived CDR1 and CDR2 are SGHKS and YYEKEE (reference sequence). CDR3 DNA: TGTGCCAGCAGCTTGGACAGTCAAAGGACCCAGTACTTC. This gives the protein CASSLDSQRTQYF.

The rearrangement joins TRBV11-2 to TRBJ1-4; no firm D call. The germline gives CDR1 SGHAT, CDR2 FQNNGV. The V end was cut by 1 base, the J end by 5 bases, with 5 bases between. This CDR3 has 13 residues. In DNA form, the CDR3 reads TGTGCCAGCAGCTTAGTTGGGAATGAAAAACTGTTTTTT. Its translation: CASSLVGNEKLFF.

This chain joins TRBV7-3 and TRBJ2-3, with TRBD2 matching over 8 bases. Germline V gives CDR1 SGHTA, CDR2 FQGTGA. CDR3 size: 15 residues. V trimming: 5 bases; J trimming: 5 bases; junction bases outside the gene matches: 9. CDR3 sequence reads: CASSPGGRFEDTQYF. The CDR3 bases are TGTGCCAGCAGCCCGGGGGGGAGGTTTGAAGATACGCAGTATTTT.

J is TRBJ2-7 and V is TRBV18; tentatively, D is TRBD2 (5 bases). Trimming shortened V by 0 bases and J by 2 bases, and 14 bases separated the two germline ends. Germline CDR1 reads KGHSH; CDR2 reads LQKENI. The CDR3 has 16 residues. The CDR3: CASSPPVGDKTYEQYF. In nucleotides, the CDR3 is TGTGCCAGCTCACCACCGGTCGGGGATAAAACCTACGAGCAGTACTTC.

V gene TRBV5-1 combines with J gene TRBJ1-2; 7 positions match TRBD1. Per the germline V gene, CDR1 is SGHRS and CDR2 is YFSETQ. The CDR3 consists of 14 residues. The V gene end was trimmed by 6 bases and the J gene end by 3 bases; junction bases not matched to a gene: 8. The CDR3 DNA is TGCGCCAGCACCCCGGGCGGGACAGACTATGGCTACACCTTC. This sequence encodes CASTPGGTDYGYTF.